This TCR beta chain was recorded in a study of blood T cell repertoires in COVID-19 (TCRdb year 2020). Some background on the complete study: Collaborator samples came from the United States, Italy and Spain and covered acute and convalescent phases of COVID-19. Where HLA class I and class II types were available, the types were taken from metadata supplied by the sample provider, not from assay-based typing. Nearly every sample came with metadata listing a de-identified subject ID, COVID-19 status, age in years and sex. Subjects who had been exposed to COVID-19, were actively infected with it, or had recovered from it provided the deeply sampled blood TCRbeta repertoires that made up the dataset. The prospective study material was composed of cDNA or gDNA derived from T cells, B-cell-depleted T cells, or PBMCs. The repertoires were made available in a free public database intended to serve as a resource for research on the immune response to SARS-CoV-2. The samples were drawn from two sources: the first 160 participants of the ongoing ImmuneRACE study, and over 950 subjects contributed by 6 global collaborators. The paper as a whole reports these results and caveats: How much clinical and demographic metadata was included differed by source and by participant, and the metadata was provided uncurated.

With respect to this clone: This receptor's antigen is unknown. The sample holds no much larger clone one base away, and base qualities are not on file.

The collaborating institutions used their own protocols to collect whole blood in K2EDTA tubes. For TCRbeta analysis, collaborators shipped samples in one of three forms: frozen whole blood, isolated PBMCs, or DNA extracted from either of those sample types. The germline V gene gives CDR1 as MDHEN and CDR2 as SYDVKM. V drops 7 bases and J drops 0 bases, leaving 7 bases in between. Including the terminal cysteine and phenylalanine, the CDR3 comprises 14 residues. Just CDR3 DNA is preserved here, 42 bases in frame from base 1. TCRbeta CDR3 regions were amplified from genomic DNA by means of the immunoSEQ Assay, a bias-controlled multiplex PCR. On the authors' methods: Nucleated cell counts per sample were estimated from amplification of reference gene primers within the assay. To quantify the absolute abundance of each unique TCRbeta CDR3 rearrangement, sequence reads were collapsed and filtered. For each sample, productive Simpson clonality was calculated by taking the square root of Simpson's diversity index across productive rearrangements. TCRdb took over this immuneACCESS table, retaining in-frame rearrangements with V and J assigned. Such tables are incomplete; in checked studies, under half of the missing clones stem from an unresolved V gene, and the remainder is unexplained. The V and J calls and clone size were taken over from that table, and D and trimming were inferred from the DNA. The sample table records under 250,000 clones; 83% of these occur just once. The top ten clones comprise 2.5% to 3% of the sample.

Sequencing was carried out using peripheral blood. The chain is encoded by TRBV28 joined to TRBJ2-6; no D gene can be assigned with confidence. The TCR sequence derives from a woman between 65 and 79 years old with active or convalescent COVID-19. The CDR3 protein is CASTHSSGANVLTF. The sequenced DNA is TGTGCCAGCACCCATTCCTCTGGGGCCAACGTCCTGACTTTC.